The 21 T cell receptor beta chains reported below all come from one sample, sequenced in a study of blood T cell repertoires in COVID-19. The method was immunoSEQ multiplex PCR; TCRdb's version includes in-frame clones alone and lacks a portion of them. The sample contains 70,000 or so clones, about 80% of which appear only once. The sample was peripheral blood. The receptors were gathered from a human donor in a cohort sampled during active COVID-19.

The chain joins TRBV18 to TRBJ2-1; 9 nucleotides align to TRBD1. Germline CDR1 reads KGHSH; CDR2 reads LQKENI. Trimming removed 1 base from V and 0 bases from J; junction bases left unmatched: 1. The CDR3 runs to 16 residues. The CDR3 is CASSPRDRDSYNEQFF. CDR3 DNA sequence: TGTGCCAGCTCACCACGGGACAGGGACTCCTACAATGAGCAGTTCTTC.

This sequence joins TRBV4-3 and TRBJ2-5; TRBD1 matches at 11 bases. The CDR3 contains 19 residues. J gave up 4 bases and V 0 bases, and 13 bases lay outside the gene matches. CDR1 and CDR2 from the germline V gene are LGHNA and YSLEER. CDR3 amino acids: CASSQEGRRRTGGLETQYF. The DNA for the CDR3 is TGCGCCAGCAGCCAAGAGGGTCGGAGGAGGACAGGGGGCTTAGAGACCCAGTACTTC.

The rearrangement links TRBV19 to TRBJ2-2; a possible D gene is TRBD1 (6 bases). The CDR3 extends over 18 amino acids. In germline, CDR1 is LNHDA, CDR2 SQIVND (reference sequence). Trimming took off 7 bases at V and 6 bases at J, with 27 bases between the two ends. The CDR3 coding sequence is TGTGCCAGTATCCCTTCCCTGGTGGGCCAGGGGATGGCCGGGGAGCTGTTTTTT. Translation gives CASIPSLVGQGMAGELFF.

The chain employs TRBV27 and TRBJ2-7; 7 nucleotides align to TRBD1. CDR1 and CDR2 (germline): MNHEY, SMNVEV (reference sequence). After removal of 6 bases from V and 6 bases from J, the junction contained 11 bases not matched to a gene. This CDR3 is 14 amino acids long. CDR3 sequence reads: CASSLGDRVGEQYF. CDR3 DNA: TGTGCCAGCAGCTTAGGAGACAGGGTGGGCGAGCAGTACTTC.

CDR3 in DNA: TGTGCCAGCAGCTTGGAGTTTAGCGGGAGCTCCTACAATGAGCAGTTCTTC. Protein: CASSLEFSGSSYNEQFF. V usage is TRBV5-4 and J usage is TRBJ2-1; 9 bases line up with TRBD2. From germline, CDR1 is SGHNT and CDR2 YYREEE (reference sequence). The ends lost 0 bases at V and 0 bases at J; junction bases unmatched: 4. This CDR3 has 17 amino acids.

V gene TRBV7-3 combines with J gene TRBJ2-1; TRBD1 agrees at 8 bases. Germline values: CDR1 SGHTA, CDR2 FQGTGA. The CDR3 contains 14 residues. Trimming removed 1 base from V and 9 bases from J; junction bases left unmatched: 5. The CDR3 sequence is CASSLIGQGGEQFF. The DNA for the CDR3 is TGTGCCAGCAGCTTAATAGGACAGGGCGGTGAGCAGTTCTTC.

The gene calls are TRBV28 and TRBJ2-7, with 13 bases matching TRBD2. Germline V gene sequence: CDR1 MDHEN, CDR2 SYDVKM. This CDR3 is built from 13 residues. The V gene end was trimmed by 10 bases and the J gene end by 3 bases; junction bases not matched to a gene: 3. The CDR3 bases are TGTGCCACCCGGACTAGCGGGAGCTACGAGCAGTACTTC. This translates into CATRTSGSYEQYF.

This rearrangement joins TRBV15 to TRBJ1-4, with D unresolved. V lost 0 bases, J lost 0 bases, and 11 bases lay in between. This CDR3 comprises 17 residues. CDR1 LNHNV and CDR2 YYDKDF come from the germline V gene (reference sequence). The CDR3 sequence is CATSREPFGTTNEKLFF. Here the CDR3 DNA reads TGTGCCACCAGCAGAGAGCCCTTCGGGACAACTAATGAAAAACTGTTTTTT.

The chain is built from TRBV28 and TRBJ2-2; 8 bases are a match to TRBD2. Germline assignment: CDR1 MDHEN and CDR2 SYDVKM. The CDR3 runs 18 residues. The V gene end was trimmed by 2 bases and the J gene end by 4 bases; junction bases not matched to a gene: 12. This chain's CDR3 is CASSLHSGSLGSTGELFF. The CDR3 coding sequence is TGTGCCAGCAGTTTACACAGCGGGAGCCTGGGGAGCACCGGGGAGCTGTTTTTT.

This clone was seen a handful of times. Here the CDR3 reads CAWSGRSYYGYTF. The DNA for the CDR3 is TGTGCCTGGAGTGGGAGGAGCTACTATGGCTACACCTTC. The rearrangement uses TRBV30 and TRBJ1-2, with unresolved D. The CDR3 runs 13 residues. The V end lost 1 base, the J end lost 3 bases, and 9 bases lay between the germline ends. CDR1 is GTSNPN, CDR2 SVGIG, per germline (reference sequence). Based on the CDR3 plus reference TRBV30 and TRBJ1-2, the full variable domain is SQTIHQWPATLVQPVGSPLSLECTVEGTSNPNLYWYRQAAGRGLQLLFYSVGIGQISSEVPQNLSASRPQDRQFILSSKKLLLSDSGFYLCAWSGRSYYGYTFGSGTRLTVV.

This clone was counted a few times. The rearrangement uses TRBV19 and TRBJ2-7; D possibly corresponds to TRBD1 (7 bases). The CDR3 length is 15 residues. Germline CDR1 is LNHDA and CDR2 is SQIVND (reference sequence). With 5 bases removed from V and 3 bases from J, the gap between germline ends came to 17 bases. The CDR3: CASSAGGTPNYEQYF. CDR3 in DNA: TGTGCCAGTAGTGCAGGGGGGACCCCTAACTACGAGCAGTACTTC.

The genes are TRBV5-1 and TRBJ2-5; D is undetermined. V lost 4 bases, J lost 1 base, and 11 bases lay in between. This CDR3 region has 14 residues. CDR1 is SGHRS, CDR2 YFSETQ, per germline. For the CDR3, the DNA is TGCGCCAGCAGCCCAAGTGGCGGCCAAGAGACCCAGTACTTC. Protein product: CASSPSGGQETQYF. Full variable domain (remainder filled in from reference TRBV5-1 and TRBJ2-5): KAGVTQTPRYLIKTRGQQVTLSCSPISGHRSVSWYQQTPGQGLQFLFEYFSETQRNKGNFPGRFSGRQFSNSRSEMNVSTLELGDSALYLCASSPSGGQETQYFGPGTRLLVL.

This rearrangement joins TRBV4-3 to TRBJ1-2, with 7 bases identical to TRBD1. The CDR3 runs 14 residues. Germline loops: CDR1 LGHNA, CDR2 YSLEER. V was clipped by 0 bases and J by 8 bases; unmatched bases: 6. CDR3 nucleotide sequence: TGCGCCAGCAGCCAAGAACCAGGGGGTACCGGCTACACCTTC. This encodes CASSQEPGGTGYTF.

The chain employs TRBV27 and TRBJ2-3, with 13 bases lining up with TRBD2. In germline, CDR1 is MNHEY, CDR2 SMNVEV (reference sequence). This CDR3 has 17 amino acids. J was trimmed by 6 bases and V by 5 bases; bases with no gene match: 11. This CDR3 reads CASSLTGLAGRADTQYF. The CDR3, as DNA: TGTGCCAGCAGTCTGACGGGACTAGCGGGACGGGCGGATACGCAGTATTTT.

This chain uses TRBV10-3 with TRBJ2-7; tentatively, D is TRBD1 (5 bases). The CDR3 is 12 residues long. The V and J ends lost 6 bases and 4 bases respectively, with 10 bases between them. From germline, CDR1 is ENHRY and CDR2 SYGVKD. Here the CDR3 reads CAISDDRYEQYF. The DNA for the CDR3 is TGTGCCATCAGCGATGACAGATACGAGCAGTACTTC.

A single count supports this clone. The chain has TRBV27 and TRBJ2-6, with a possible D match to TRBD1 (5 bases). Germline values: CDR1 MNHEY, CDR2 SMNVEV (reference sequence). This CDR3 has 18 amino acids. The V gene lost 1 base and the J gene lost 1 base, with 14 bases spanning the gap. CDR3 loop: CASSLLGQGMSGANVLTF. The DNA for the CDR3 is TGTGCCAGCAGTTTATTGGGGCAGGGAATGTCTGGGGCCAACGTCCTGACTTTC.

This chain joins TRBV19 and TRBJ2-3, with D maybe TRBD1 (6 bases). The germline V and J ends were trimmed by 7 bases and 1 base, with 12 bases remaining between them. The germline V gene encodes CDR1 LNHDA and CDR2 SQIVND (reference sequence). CDR3 length equals 14 residues. DNA of the CDR3: TGTGCCAGTACCCCCCGGACAGGCACAGATACGCAGTATTTT. This gives the protein CASTPRTGTDTQYF.

In DNA form, the CDR3 reads TGTGCCAGCAGCCCAACAGGGGGCTTATCCTACGAGCAGTACTTC. It yields the protein CASSPTGGLSYEQYF. This chain joins TRBV27 and TRBJ2-7; 9 bases line up with TRBD1. Trimming at V came to 6 bases and at J to 1 base, leaving 7 bases not matched to a gene. The CDR3 covers 15 residues. CDR1 and CDR2 from the germline V gene are MNHEY and SMNVEV (reference sequence).

The CDR3 sequence is CASSFSRAGGGYTF. The DNA for the CDR3 is TGTGCCAGCAGTTTTTCCAGGGCTGGGGGCGGCTACACCTTC. This chain joins TRBV28 and TRBJ1-2, with D tentatively TRBD1 (6 bases). Looked up from germline, CDR1 is MDHEN and CDR2 is SYDVKM. V gave up 3 bases and J gave up 8 bases, with 16 bases separating them. The CDR3 spans 14 residues.

The count of this clone is one. The chain has TRBV28 and TRBJ2-6; D is perhaps TRBD1 (5 bases). Germline V gene data show CDR1 as MDHEN and CDR2 as SYDVKM. Between the trimmed V and J ends, which lost 2 bases and 2 bases, there was a span of 10 bases. This CDR3 spans 16 amino acids. CDR3: CASSLTWGAGANVLTF. The CDR3 coding sequence is TGTGCCAGCAGTTTAACGTGGGGCGCTGGGGCCAACGTCCTGACTTTC.

The gene calls are TRBV6-4 and TRBJ1-2, with D perhaps TRBD1 (6 bases). V shed 6 bases and J shed 4 bases, with 21 bases lying between them. The germline gives CDR1 MRHNA, CDR2 SNTAGT. This CDR3 has 16 amino acids. The DNA of the CDR3 is TGTGCCAGCAGCACTCGGGGGGGGACAACTAGCTATGGCTACACCTTC. It translates to CASSTRGGTTSYGYTF.